This T cell receptor (beta chain) was observed in a study of Tregs in tolerant kidney transplant recipients. Study outcomes and limitations: Antigen-driven expansion was suggested because donor-specific Tregs expanded more than all Tregs in tolerant patients.

The nonmyeloablative bone marrow transplants came from related graft donors, with transient mixed chimerism. Unstimulated Tregs (CD4+CD25+CD127-) and CD4+CD25- non-Tregs were sorted from PBMCs. Sequencing used immunoSEQ multiplex PCR; TCRdb keeps in-frame clones, though not all of them. The table shows 65,000 or so clones, with about 90% occurring only once. A note on this clone: No antigen is known for it.

The V gene lost 2 bases and the J gene lost 9 bases, with 5 bases spanning the gap. The CDR3 consists of 12 residues. Germline V CDR1 and CDR2: SEHNR, FQNEAQ (reference sequence). V usage is TRBV7-9 and J usage is TRBJ1-6; D is undetermined. The receptor's source is a human patient who received a combined kidney and bone marrow transplant. Part of the T cell pool may stem from the graft donor. The starting material was CD4+ T cells from blood (PBMCs), obtained 6 months after the transplant. This CDR3 is CASSLRGSPLHF. The DNA for the CDR3 is TGTGCCAGCAGCTTACGGGGTTCACCCCTCCACTTT.